These 16 T cell receptor beta chains came from one sample sequenced in a study of blood T cell repertoires in COVID-19. Measured with immunoSEQ multiplex PCR; TCRdb has only the in-frame clones, and not every one. This table holds fewer than 350,000 clones, around 85% found once. Material: PBMCs or T cells enriched from blood (not recorded which). Receptor source: a middle-aged woman with acute COVID-19.

CDR3 region: CASSPGQGLRTNTGELFF. The CDR3 region has the DNA TGTGCCAGCAGCCCGGGACAGGGCTTAAGAACTAACACCGGGGAGCTGTTTTTT. The chain joins TRBV7-2 to TRBJ2-2; 9 nucleotides match TRBD1. The V segment lost 5 bases and the J segment 2 bases; nucleotides outside the gene matches: 12. The length of the CDR3 is 18 residues. Germline loops: CDR1 SGHTA, CDR2 FQGNSA.

This clone was seen a single time. The chain combines TRBV5-1 with TRBJ2-7; D perhaps matches TRBD2 (6 bases). Germline-derived CDR1 and CDR2 are SGHRS and YFSETQ. The CDR3 is made up of 15 amino acids. The V and J ends lost 4 bases and 0 bases respectively, with 14 bases between them. This CDR3 is CASSLGTSSSYEQYF. In nucleotides, the CDR3 is TGCGCCAGCAGCCTGGGGACTTCAAGCTCCTACGAGCAGTACTTC.

The genes are TRBV14 and TRBJ2-7; TRBD2 matches at 7 bases. The V and J ends lost 0 bases and 6 bases, in that order; junction bases with no gene match: 5. The CDR3 is 14 residues long. CDR1 is SGHDN, CDR2 FVKESK, per germline. CDR3 amino acids: CASSQETRTSEQYF. The CDR3 DNA sequence: TGTGCCAGCAGCCAAGAAACGCGGACTAGCGAGCAGTACTTC. Combining the CDR3 with reference TRBV14 and TRBJ2-7 gives the whole variable domain EAGVTQFPSHSVIEKGQTVTLRCDPISGHDNLYWYRRVMGKEIKFLLHFVKESKQDESGMPNNRFLAERTGGTYSTLKVQPAELEDSGVYFCASSQETRTSEQYFGPGTRLTVT.

The CDR3 sequence: CASSGRGQPQHF. The CDR3 DNA reads as TGTGCCAGCAGTGGGAGAGGGCAGCCCCAGCATTTT. The chain has TRBV12-3 or TRBV12-4 and TRBJ1-5; no definite D call. V gave up 5 bases and J gave up 7 bases, with 9 bases separating them. This CDR3 has 12 residues.

The chain links TRBV4-2 to TRBJ1-5; D remains unclear. With 0 bases removed from V and 4 bases from J, the gap between germline ends came to 13 bases. The germline V gene has CDR1 LGHNA and CDR2 YNFKEQ. The CDR3 has 16 residues. For the CDR3, the DNA is TGTGCCAGCAGCCAAGAGTCGGGAGACGGGAATCAGCCCCAGCATTTT. This sequence encodes CASSQESGDGNQPQHF.

The chain joins TRBV27 to TRBJ2-7, with a tentative D call TRBD1 (5 bases). CDR3 length: 14 amino acids. V was trimmed by 5 bases and J by 2 bases, leaving 13 bases between them. Per the germline V gene, CDR1 is MNHEY and CDR2 is SMNVEV (reference sequence). DNA of the CDR3: TGTGCCAGCAGTGGACCGGACATTGCCTACGAGCAGTACTTC. Translating gives CASSGPDIAYEQYF.

The rearrangement links TRBV2 to TRBJ2-7, with 7 bases lining up with TRBD2. V lost 2 bases to trimming and J lost 5 bases; unmatched junction nucleotides: 3. The CDR3 has 13 residues. Germline V gene data show CDR1 as SNHLY and CDR2 as FYNNEI. CDR3 amino acids: CASSEREANEQYF. The CDR3 DNA reads TGTGCCAGCAGTGAACGGGAGGCCAACGAGCAGTACTTC.

This chain connects TRBV28 to TRBJ2-7; 7 bases align to TRBD1. The CDR3 has 20 amino acids. CDR1 and CDR2 (germline): MDHEN, SYDVKM. Trimming cost V 3 bases and J 1 base; bases outside gene matches: 21. CDR3 protein: CASSFFPLVGGPLRSYEQYF. CDR3 bases: TGTGCCAGCAGTTTTTTCCCCCTTGTAGGGGGCCCTCTTAGGTCCTACGAGCAGTACTTC.

The genes are TRBV14 and TRBJ2-2; D remains ambiguous. Germline CDR1 and CDR2: SGHDN and FVKESK. V lost 0 bases, J lost 4 bases, and 15 bases lay in between. This CDR3 contains 17 residues. The CDR3 DNA sequence: TGTGCCAGCAGCCAAGATGGGCCAGAAAAATTCACCGGGGAGCTGTTTTTT. This gives the protein CASSQDGPEKFTGELFF.

The rearrangement joins TRBV19 to TRBJ2-2; no definite D call. The CDR3 covers 15 residues. V lost 3 bases and J lost 2, with 10 bases in between. Germline V gives CDR1 LNHDA, CDR2 SQIVND (reference sequence). The chain's CDR3 is CASSMARYNTGELFF. The CDR3 coding sequence is TGTGCCAGTAGTATGGCGCGGTATAACACCGGGGAGCTGTTTTTT.

This chain uses TRBV5-4 with TRBJ2-7; possible D gene TRBD2, 5 bases. CDR3 length: 14 residues. The germline V gene encodes CDR1 SGHNT and CDR2 YYREEE (reference sequence). V was pared by 4 bases and J by 1 base, with 12 bases between. As DNA, the CDR3 is TGTGCCAGCAGCCTATGGACTGAATCCTACGAGCAGTACTTC. It codes for CASSLWTESYEQYF.

The genes are TRBV5-1 and TRBJ1-3; no clear D. Looked up from germline, CDR1 is SGHRS and CDR2 is YFSETQ. Trimming took off 2 bases at V and 2 bases at J, with 17 bases between the two ends. This CDR3 has 17 amino acids. The DNA for the CDR3 is TGCGCCAGCAGCTTAACCCCCCCGGAGATAACTGGAAACACCATATATTTT. Protein sequence: CASSLTPPEITGNTIYF.

This sequence joins TRBV11-2 and TRBJ1-3, with D perhaps matching TRBD1 (5 bases). CDR1 and CDR2 (germline): SGHAT, FQNNGV. Trimming stripped 5 bases from V and 13 bases from J, with 12 bases between. The CDR3 extends over 11 amino acids. In DNA form, the CDR3 reads TGTGCCAGCAGCCCCAACAGGATTATATATTTT. Translating it yields CASSPNRIIYF.

This chain connects TRBV7-7 to TRBJ2-5, with 11 bases lining up with TRBD2. V was pared by 1 base and J by 2 bases, with 0 bases of the junction left unmatched. Germline CDR1 and CDR2: SSHAT and FNYEAQ (reference sequence). This CDR3 contains 15 residues. CDR3 coding DNA: TGTGCCAGCAGCTTAGGACTAGCGGGGCAAGAGACCCAGTACTTC. Translated: CASSLGLAGQETQYF.

The V call is TRBV27, the J call TRBJ2-7; 8 nucleotides agree with TRBD1. After removal of 6 bases from V and 2 bases from J, the junction contained 6 bases not matched to a gene. The CDR3 spans 14 residues. In germline, CDR1 is MNHEY, CDR2 SMNVEV (reference sequence). The CDR3 nucleotides are TGTGCCAGCAGCCTCAGGGGGCCTACCTACGAGCAGTACTTC. Translation: CASSLRGPTYEQYF.

DNA for the CDR3: TGTGCCAGCAGCCAAGGTGGAGCACGTCCAAATTCACCCCTCCACTTT. Translation gives CASSQGGARPNSPLHF. The chain links TRBV3-1 (or the pseudogene TRBV3-2) to TRBJ1-6; D ambiguous. This CDR3 has 16 amino acids. Deletions cut 1 base from V and 7 bases from J, with 14 bases between. The V gene's germline CDR1 is LGHDT and CDR2 YNNKEL (reference sequence).